This TCR beta chain is drawn from a study of T cells in Graves' hyperthyroidism and ophthalmopathy. Broader study findings: Blood samples included most of the expanded thyroid clonotypes exceeding 0.001. In simple terms, a model built on 13 V-J features told ophthalmopathy apart from stable hyperthyroidism.

Germline values: CDR1 DFQATT, CDR2 SNEGSKA (reference sequence). V gave up 6 bases and J gave up 1 base, with 13 bases separating them. CDR3 length: 13 residues. The authors took PBMCs from about 9.5 ml fresh peripheral blood. TCR beta CDR3 region amplification was performed from RNA transcripts. The HTBI primer set drove a first-round RT-PCR of the TCR CDR3. TCRdb passed the multiplex PCR reads through MiXCR, listing each CDR3 protein once. The sample lists hundreds of thousands of distinct CDR3 sequences, about 15% occurring once. Comments on this clonotype: What it binds is not known.

The chain employs TRBV20-1 and TRBJ2-7; D is possibly TRBD2 (6 bases). This TCR derives from a woman younger than 45 with Graves' hyperthyroidism. The specimen sequenced was blood. The CDR3 nucleotides are TGCAGTGCAACCCGGGACTTATCCTACGAGCAGTACTTC. Protein: CSATRDLSYEQYF.